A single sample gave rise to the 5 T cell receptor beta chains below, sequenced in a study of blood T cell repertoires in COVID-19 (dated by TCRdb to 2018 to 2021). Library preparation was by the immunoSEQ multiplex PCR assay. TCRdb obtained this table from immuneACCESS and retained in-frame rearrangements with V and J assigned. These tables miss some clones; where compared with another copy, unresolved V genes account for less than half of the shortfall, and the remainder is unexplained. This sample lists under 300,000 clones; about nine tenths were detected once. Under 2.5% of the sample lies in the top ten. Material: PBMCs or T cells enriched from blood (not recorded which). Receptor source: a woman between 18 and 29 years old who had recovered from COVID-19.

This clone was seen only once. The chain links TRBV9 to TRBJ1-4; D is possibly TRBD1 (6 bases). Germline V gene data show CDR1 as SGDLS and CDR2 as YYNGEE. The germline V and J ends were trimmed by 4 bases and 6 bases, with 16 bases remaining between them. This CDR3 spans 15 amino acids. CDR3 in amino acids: CASSTQGRGDEKLFF. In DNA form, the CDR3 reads TGTGCCAGCAGCACACAGGGACGGGGGGATGAAAAACTGTTTTTT.

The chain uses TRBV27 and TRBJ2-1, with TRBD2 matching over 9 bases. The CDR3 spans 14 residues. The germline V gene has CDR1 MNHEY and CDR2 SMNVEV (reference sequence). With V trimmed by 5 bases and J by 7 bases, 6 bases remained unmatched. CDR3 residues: CASSKLAGDNEQFF. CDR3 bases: TGTGCCAGCAGTAAGTTAGCGGGAGATAATGAGCAGTTCTTC.

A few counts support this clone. DNA for the CDR3: TGTGCCAGCAGCTTAGATCCTCGGGAAAATTCACCCCTCCACTTT. Translated: CASSLDPRENSPLHF. The chain is built from TRBV11-2 and TRBJ1-6; no firm D call. The V and J ends lost 0 bases and 7 bases respectively, with 10 bases between them. The CDR3 length is 15 residues. From germline, CDR1 is SGHAT and CDR2 FQNNGV.

The CDR3 DNA reads as TGCAGTGCTAGTATGGCAGGGAGGGAGACCGGGGAGCTGTTTTTT. This encodes CSASMAGRETGELFF. The chain couples TRBV20-1 to TRBJ2-2; 7 positions match TRBD2. Germline loops: CDR1 DFQATT, CDR2 SNEGSKA (reference sequence). The CDR3 length is 15 residues. With 3 bases clipped from V and 5 bases from J, the junction kept 9 bases outside the gene matches.

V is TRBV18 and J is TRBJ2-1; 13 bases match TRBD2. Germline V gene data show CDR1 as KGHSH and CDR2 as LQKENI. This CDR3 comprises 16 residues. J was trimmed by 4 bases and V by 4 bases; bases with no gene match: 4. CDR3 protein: CASSRPLAGGYNEQFF. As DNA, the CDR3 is TGTGCCAGCTCACGCCCACTAGCGGGAGGGTACAATGAGCAGTTCTTC.